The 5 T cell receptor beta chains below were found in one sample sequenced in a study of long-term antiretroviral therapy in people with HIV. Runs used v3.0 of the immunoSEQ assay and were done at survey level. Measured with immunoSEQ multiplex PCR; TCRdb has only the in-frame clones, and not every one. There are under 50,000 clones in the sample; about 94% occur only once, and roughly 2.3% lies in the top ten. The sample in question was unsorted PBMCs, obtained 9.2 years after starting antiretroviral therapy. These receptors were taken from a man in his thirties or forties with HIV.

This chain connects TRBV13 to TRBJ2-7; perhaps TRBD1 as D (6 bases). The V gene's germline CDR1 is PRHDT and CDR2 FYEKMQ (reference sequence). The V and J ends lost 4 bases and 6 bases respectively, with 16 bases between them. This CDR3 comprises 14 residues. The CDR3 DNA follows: TGTGCCAGCAGCTCGTACAGGGATCGTGGCGAGCAGTACGTC. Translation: CASSSYRDRGEQYV.

CDR3 nucleotides: TGTGCCAGTCCAGGCTACACTGAAGCTTTCTTT. It is translated as CASPGYTEAFF. V and J are TRBV19 and TRBJ1-1; D gene unclear. Per the germline V gene, CDR1 is LNHDA and CDR2 is SQIVND (reference sequence). The V end was cut by 8 bases, the J end by 3 bases, with 7 bases between. CDR3 length: 11 amino acids.

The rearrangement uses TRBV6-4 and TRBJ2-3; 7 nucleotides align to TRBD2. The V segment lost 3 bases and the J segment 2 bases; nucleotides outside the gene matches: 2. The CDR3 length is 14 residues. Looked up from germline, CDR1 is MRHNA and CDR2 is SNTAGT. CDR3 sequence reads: CASSEGLNTDTQYF. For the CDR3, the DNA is TGTGCCAGCAGTGAGGGACTAAACACAGATACGCAGTATTTT.

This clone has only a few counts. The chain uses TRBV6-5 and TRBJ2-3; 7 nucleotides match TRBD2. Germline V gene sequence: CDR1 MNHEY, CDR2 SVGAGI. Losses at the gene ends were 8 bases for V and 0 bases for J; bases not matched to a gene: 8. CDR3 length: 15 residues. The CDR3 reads CASRNSGASTDTQYF. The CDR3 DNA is TGTGCCAGCCGTAACAGCGGGGCTAGCACAGATACGCAGTATTTT.

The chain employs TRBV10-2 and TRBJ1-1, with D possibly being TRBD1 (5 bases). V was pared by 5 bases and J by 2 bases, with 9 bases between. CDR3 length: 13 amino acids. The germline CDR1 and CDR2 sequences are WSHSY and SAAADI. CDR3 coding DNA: TGCGCCAGCAGTTTCGACAGTAACACTGAAGCTTTCTTT. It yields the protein CASSFDSNTEAFF.